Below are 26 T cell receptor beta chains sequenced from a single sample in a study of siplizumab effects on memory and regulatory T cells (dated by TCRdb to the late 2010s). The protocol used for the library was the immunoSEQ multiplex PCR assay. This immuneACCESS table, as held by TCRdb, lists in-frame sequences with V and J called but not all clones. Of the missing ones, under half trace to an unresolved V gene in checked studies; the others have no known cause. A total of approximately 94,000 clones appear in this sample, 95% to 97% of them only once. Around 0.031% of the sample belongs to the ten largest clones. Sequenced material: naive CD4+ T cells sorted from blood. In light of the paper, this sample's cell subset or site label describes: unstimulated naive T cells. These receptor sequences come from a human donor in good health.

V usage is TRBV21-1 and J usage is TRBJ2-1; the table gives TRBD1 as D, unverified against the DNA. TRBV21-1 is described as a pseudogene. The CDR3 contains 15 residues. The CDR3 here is CASKGRDRDYNEQFF. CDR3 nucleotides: TGTGCCAGCAAAGGAAGGGACAGGGACTACAATGAGCAGTTCTTC.

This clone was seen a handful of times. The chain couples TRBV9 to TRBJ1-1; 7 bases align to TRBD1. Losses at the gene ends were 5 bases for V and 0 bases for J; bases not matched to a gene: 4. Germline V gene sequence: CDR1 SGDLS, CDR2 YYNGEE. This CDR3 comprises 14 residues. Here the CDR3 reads CASRGTDMNTEAFF. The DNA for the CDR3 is TGTGCCAGCAGGGGGACAGACATGAACACTGAAGCTTTCTTT.

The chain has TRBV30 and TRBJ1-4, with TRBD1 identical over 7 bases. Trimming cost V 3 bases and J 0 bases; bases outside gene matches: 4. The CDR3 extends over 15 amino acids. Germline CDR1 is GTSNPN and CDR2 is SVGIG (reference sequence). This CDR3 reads CAWRDRKATNEKLFF. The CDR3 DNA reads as TGTGCCTGGAGGGACAGGAAAGCAACTAATGAAAAACTGTTTTTT.

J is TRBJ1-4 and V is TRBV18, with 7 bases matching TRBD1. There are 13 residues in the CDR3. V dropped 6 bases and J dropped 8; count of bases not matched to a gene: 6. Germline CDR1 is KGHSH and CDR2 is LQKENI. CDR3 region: CASSPGGIEKLFF. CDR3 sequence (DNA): TGTGCCAGCTCGCCAGGGGGGATCGAAAAACTGTTTTTT.

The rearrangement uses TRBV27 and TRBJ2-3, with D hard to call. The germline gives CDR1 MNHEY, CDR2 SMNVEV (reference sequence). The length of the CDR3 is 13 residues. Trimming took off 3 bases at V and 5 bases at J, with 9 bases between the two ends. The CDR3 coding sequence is TGTGCCAGCAGTTTGAAGCGTAAAGATACGCAGTATTTT. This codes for CASSLKRKDTQYF.

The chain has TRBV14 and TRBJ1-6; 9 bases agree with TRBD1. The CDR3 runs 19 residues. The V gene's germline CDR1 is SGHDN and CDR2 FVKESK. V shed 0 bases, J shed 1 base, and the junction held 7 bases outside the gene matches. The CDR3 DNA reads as TGTGCCAGCAGCCAAGAGGGGACAGGGTTTAGGTCCTATAATTCACCCCTCCACTTT. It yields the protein CASSQEGTGFRSYNSPLHF.

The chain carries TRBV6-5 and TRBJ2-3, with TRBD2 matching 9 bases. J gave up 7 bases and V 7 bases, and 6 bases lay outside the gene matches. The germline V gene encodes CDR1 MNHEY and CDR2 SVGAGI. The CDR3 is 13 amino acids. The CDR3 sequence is CASKGLAGHTQYF. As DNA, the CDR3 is TGTGCCAGCAAGGGACTAGCCGGCCATACGCAGTATTTT.

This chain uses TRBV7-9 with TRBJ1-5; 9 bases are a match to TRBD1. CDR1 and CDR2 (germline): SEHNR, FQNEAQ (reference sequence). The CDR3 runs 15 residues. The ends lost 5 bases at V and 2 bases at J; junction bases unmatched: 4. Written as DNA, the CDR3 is TGTGCCAGCAGCCTGGACAGGGGTGGCAATCAGCCCCAGCATTTT. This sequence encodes CASSLDRGGNQPQHF.

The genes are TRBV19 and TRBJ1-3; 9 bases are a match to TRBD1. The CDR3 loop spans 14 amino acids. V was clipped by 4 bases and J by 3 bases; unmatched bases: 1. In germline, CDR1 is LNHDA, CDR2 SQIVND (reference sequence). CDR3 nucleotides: TGTGCCAGTAGTAGGGGACAGGGTGGAAACACCATATATTTT. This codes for CASSRGQGGNTIYF. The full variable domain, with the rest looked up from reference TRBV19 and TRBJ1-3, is DGGITQSPKYLFRKEGQNVTLSCEQNLNHDAMYWYRQDPGQGLRLIYYSQIVNDFQKGDIAEGYSVSREKKESFPLTVTSAQKNPTAFYLCASSRGQGGNTIYFGEGSWLTVV.

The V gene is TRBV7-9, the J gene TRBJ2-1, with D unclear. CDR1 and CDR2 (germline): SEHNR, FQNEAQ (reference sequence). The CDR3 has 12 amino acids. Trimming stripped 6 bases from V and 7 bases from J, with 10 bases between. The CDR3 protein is CASSLARNEQFF. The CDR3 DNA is TGTGCCAGCAGTCTGGCGAGGAATGAGCAGTTCTTC.

The CDR3 region is CASSSPGQGAYEQYF. CDR3 nucleotide sequence: TGTGCCAGCAGCTCTCCGGGACAGGGGGCCTACGAGCAGTACTTC. This chain uses TRBV5-4 with TRBJ2-7; TRBD1 matches 11 bases. The length of the CDR3 is 15 residues. From germline, CDR1 is SGHNT and CDR2 YYREEE (reference sequence). V lost 3 bases to trimming and J lost 2 bases; unmatched junction nucleotides: 4.

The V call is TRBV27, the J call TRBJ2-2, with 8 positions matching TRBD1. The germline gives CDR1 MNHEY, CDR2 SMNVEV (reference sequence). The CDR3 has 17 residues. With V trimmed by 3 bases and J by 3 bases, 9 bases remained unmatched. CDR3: CASSFLGIRGHTGELFF. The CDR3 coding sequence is TGTGCCAGCAGTTTCCTCGGAATCAGGGGGCACACCGGGGAGCTGTTTTTT.

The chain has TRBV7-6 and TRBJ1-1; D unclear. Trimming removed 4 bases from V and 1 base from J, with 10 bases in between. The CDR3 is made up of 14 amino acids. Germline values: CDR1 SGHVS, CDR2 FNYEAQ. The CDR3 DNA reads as TGTGCCAGCAGCTCCCGGATGGGGAACACTGAAGCTTTCTTT. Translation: CASSSRMGNTEAFF.

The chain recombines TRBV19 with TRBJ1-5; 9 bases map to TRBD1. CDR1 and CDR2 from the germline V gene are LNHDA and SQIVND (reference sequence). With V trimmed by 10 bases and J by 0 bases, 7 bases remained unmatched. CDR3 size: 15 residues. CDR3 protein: CATDRGGYSNQPQHF. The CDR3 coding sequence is TGTGCCACGGACAGGGGTGGCTATAGCAATCAGCCCCAGCATTTT.

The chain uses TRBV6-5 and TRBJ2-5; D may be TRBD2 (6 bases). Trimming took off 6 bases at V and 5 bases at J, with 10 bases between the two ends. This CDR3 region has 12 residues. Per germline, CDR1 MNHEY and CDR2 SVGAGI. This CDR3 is CASSGSGETQYF. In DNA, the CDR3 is TGTGCCAGCAGCGGGAGCGGCGAGACCCAGTACTTC.

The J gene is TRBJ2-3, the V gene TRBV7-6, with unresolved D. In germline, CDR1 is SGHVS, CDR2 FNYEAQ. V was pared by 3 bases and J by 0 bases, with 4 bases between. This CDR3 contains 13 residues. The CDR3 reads CASSFDSTDTQYF. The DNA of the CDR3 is TGTGCCAGCAGCTTCGACAGCACAGATACGCAGTATTTT.

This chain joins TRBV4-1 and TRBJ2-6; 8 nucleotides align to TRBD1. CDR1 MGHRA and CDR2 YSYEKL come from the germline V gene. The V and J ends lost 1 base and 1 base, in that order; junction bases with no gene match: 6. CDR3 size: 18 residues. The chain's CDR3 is CASSQGTTGASGANVLTF. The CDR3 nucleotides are TGCGCCAGCAGCCAAGGGACGACAGGGGCATCTGGGGCCAACGTCCTGACTTTC.

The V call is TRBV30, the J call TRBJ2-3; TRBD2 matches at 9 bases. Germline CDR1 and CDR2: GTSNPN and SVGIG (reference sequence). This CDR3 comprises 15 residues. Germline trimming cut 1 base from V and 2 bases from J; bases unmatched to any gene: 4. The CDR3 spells CAWSGSGGPTDTQYF. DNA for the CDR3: TGTGCCTGGAGTGGGAGCGGGGGGCCCACAGATACGCAGTATTTT. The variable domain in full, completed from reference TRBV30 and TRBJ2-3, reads SQTIHQWPATLVQPVGSPLSLECTVEGTSNPNLYWYRQAAGRGLQLLFYSVGIGQISSEVPQNLSASRPQDRQFILSSKKLLLSDSGFYLCAWSGSGGPTDTQYFGPGTRLTVL.

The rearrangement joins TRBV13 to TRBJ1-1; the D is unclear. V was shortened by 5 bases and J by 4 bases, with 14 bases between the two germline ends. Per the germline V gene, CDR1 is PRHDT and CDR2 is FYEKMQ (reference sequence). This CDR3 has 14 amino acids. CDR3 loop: CASSVRTWGTEAFF. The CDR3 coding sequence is TGTGCCAGCAGCGTCCGGACGTGGGGCACTGAAGCTTTCTTT.

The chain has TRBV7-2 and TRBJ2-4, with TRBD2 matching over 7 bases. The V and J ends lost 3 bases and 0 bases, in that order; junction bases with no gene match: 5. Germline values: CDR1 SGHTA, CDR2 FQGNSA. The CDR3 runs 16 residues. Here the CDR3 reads CASSLRGTLAKNIQYF. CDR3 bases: TGTGCCAGCAGCTTGCGGGGGACTCTAGCCAAAAACATTCAGTACTTC.

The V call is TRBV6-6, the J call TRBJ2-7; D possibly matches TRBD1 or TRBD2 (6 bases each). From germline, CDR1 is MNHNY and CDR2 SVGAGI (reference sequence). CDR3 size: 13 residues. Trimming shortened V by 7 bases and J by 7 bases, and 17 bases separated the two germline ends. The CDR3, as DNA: TGTGCCAGCACCCCGGGGGCGTTGGGGGAGCAGTACTTC. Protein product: CASTPGALGEQYF.

CDR3 in DNA: TGTGCCAGCAGCCCGACGGTGACCAATTCACCCCTCCACTTT. Translation gives CASSPTVTNSPLHF. The genes are TRBV5-5 and TRBJ1-6; no reliable D call. The V end was cut by 4 bases, the J end by 7 bases, with 12 bases between. Germline V gene data show CDR1 as SGHKS and CDR2 as YYEKEE (reference sequence). The CDR3 totals 14 residues.

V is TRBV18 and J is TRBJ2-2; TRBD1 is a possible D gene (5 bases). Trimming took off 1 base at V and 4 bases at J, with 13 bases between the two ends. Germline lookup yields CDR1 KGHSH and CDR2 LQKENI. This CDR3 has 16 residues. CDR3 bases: TGTGCCAGCTCACCACGACTCCAGGGCCCCACCGGGGAGCTGTTTTTT. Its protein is CASSPRLQGPTGELFF.

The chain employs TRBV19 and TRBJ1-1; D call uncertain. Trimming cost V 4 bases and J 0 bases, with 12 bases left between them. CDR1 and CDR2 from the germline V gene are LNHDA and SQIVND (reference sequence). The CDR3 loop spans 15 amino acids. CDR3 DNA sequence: TGTGCCAGTAGTACCGTGGCAGCTATGAACACTGAAGCTTTCTTT. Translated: CASSTVAAMNTEAFF.

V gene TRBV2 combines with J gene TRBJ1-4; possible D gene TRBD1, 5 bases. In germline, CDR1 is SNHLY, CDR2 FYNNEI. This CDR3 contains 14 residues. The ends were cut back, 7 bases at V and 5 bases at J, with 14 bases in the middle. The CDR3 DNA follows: TGTGCCAGCAACTTTAGGGAGGGGAATGAAAAACTGTTTTTT. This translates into CASNFREGNEKLFF.

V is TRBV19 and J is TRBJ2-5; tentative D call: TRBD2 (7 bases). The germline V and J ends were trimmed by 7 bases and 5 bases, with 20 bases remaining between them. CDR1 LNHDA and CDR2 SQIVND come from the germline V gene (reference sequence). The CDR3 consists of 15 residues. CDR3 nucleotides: TGTGCCAGTACCACCGTTGGGGGGGGGCGCGAGACCCAGTACTTC. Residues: CASTTVGGGRETQYF.